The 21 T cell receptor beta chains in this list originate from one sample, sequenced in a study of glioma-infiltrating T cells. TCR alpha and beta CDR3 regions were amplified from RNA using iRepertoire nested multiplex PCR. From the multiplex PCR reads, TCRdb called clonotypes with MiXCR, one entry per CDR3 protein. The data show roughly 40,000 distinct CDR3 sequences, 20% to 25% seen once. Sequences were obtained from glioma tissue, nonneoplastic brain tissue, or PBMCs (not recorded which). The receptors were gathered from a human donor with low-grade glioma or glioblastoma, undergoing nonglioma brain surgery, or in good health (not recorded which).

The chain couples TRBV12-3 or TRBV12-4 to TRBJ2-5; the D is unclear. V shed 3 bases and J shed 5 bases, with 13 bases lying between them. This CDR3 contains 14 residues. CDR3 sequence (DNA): TGTGCCAGCAGTTTGGGAAGGATTACGGAGACCCAGTACTTC. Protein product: CASSLGRITETQYF.

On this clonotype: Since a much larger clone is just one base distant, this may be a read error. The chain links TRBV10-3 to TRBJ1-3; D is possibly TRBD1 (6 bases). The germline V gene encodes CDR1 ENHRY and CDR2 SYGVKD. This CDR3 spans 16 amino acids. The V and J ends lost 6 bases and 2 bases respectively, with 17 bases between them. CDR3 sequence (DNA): TGTGCCATCAGCCGAGCACAGGGAAGTGCTGGAAACACCATATATTTT. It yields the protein CAISRAQGSAGNTIYF.

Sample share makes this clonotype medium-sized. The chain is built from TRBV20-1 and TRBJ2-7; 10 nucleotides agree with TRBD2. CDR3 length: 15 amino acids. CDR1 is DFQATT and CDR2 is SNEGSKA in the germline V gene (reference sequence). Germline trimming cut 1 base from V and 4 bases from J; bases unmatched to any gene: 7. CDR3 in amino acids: CSARALAGPLYEQYF. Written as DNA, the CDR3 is TGCAGTGCTAGAGCACTAGCGGGACCTCTATACGAGCAGTACTTC.

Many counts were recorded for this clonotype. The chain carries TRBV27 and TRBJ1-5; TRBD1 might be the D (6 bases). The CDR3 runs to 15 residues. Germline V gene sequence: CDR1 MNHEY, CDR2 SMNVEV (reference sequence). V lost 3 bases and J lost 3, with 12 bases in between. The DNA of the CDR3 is TGTGCCAGCAGTTTCTCGGGGGCCTACAATCAGCCCCAGCATTTT. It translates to CASSFSGAYNQPQHF.

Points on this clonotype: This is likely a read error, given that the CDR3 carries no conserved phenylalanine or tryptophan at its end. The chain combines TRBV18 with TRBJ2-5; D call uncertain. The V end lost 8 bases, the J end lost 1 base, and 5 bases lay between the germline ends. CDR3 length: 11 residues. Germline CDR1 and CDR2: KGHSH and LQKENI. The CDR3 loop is CASRGQETQYL. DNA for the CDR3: TGTGCCAGCCGCGGCCAAGAGACCCAGTACCTC.

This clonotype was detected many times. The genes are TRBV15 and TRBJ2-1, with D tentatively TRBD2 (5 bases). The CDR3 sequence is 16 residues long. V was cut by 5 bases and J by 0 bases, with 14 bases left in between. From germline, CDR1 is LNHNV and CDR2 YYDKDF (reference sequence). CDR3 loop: CATSGRGGSSYNEQFF. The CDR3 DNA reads TGTGCCACCAGCGGGAGAGGCGGCAGCTCCTACAATGAGCAGTTCTTC. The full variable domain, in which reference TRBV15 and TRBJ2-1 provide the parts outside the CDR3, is DAMVIQNPRYQVTQFGKPVTLSCSQTLNHNVMYWYQQKSSQAPKLLFHYYDKDFNNEADTPDNFQSRRPNTSFCFLDIRSPGLGDTAMYLCATSGRGGSSYNEQFFGPGTRLTVL.

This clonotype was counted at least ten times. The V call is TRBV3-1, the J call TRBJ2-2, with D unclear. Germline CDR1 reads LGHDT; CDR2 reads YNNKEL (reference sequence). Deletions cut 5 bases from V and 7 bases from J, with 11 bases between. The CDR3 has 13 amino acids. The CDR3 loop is CASSLQTNGELFF. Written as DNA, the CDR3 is TGTGCCAGCAGCTTACAAACAAACGGGGAGCTGTTTTTT.

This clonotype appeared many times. The CDR3 reads CASSLGTGVNQPQHF. For the CDR3, the DNA is TGTGCCAGCAGCTTAGGGACAGGGGTTAATCAGCCCCAGCATTTT. The chain recombines TRBV5-4 with TRBJ1-5; 10 nucleotides agree with TRBD1. The CDR3 consists of 15 residues. Germline V gives CDR1 SGHNT, CDR2 YYREEE (reference sequence). Trimming took 2 bases from V and 4 from J; bases not matched to a gene: 3.

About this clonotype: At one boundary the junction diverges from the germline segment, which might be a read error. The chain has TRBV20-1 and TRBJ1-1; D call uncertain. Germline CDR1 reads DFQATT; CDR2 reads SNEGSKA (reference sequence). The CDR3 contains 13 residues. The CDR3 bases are TGCGGTGCTCAGGAACCTGGTTTGCCTGAAGCTTTCTTT. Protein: CGAQEPGLPEAFF.

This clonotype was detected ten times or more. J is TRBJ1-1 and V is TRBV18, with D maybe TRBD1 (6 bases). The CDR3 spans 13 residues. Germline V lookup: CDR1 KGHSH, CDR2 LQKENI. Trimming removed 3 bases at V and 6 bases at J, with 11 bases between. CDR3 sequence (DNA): TGTGCCAGCTCACCGCAGGGGACGGCTGAAGCTTTCTTT. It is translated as CASSPQGTAEAFF.

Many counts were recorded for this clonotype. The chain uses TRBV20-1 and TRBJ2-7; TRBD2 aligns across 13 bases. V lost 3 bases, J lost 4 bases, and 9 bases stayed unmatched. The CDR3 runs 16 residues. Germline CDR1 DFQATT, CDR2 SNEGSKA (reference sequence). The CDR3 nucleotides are TGCAGTGCTAGTCCTCGGACTAGCGGGAGTCTGTACGAGCAGTACTTC. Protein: CSASPRTSGSLYEQYF.

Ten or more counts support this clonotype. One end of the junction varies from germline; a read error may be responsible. Here the CDR3 reads CASSQEGRLLQETQYF. The CDR3 DNA reads TGCGCCAGCAGCCAAGAGGGACGGCTACTTCAAGAGACCCAATACTTC. The chain recombines TRBV4-1 with TRBJ2-5; D may correspond to TRBD1 or TRBD2 (5 bases each). CDR3 length: 16 residues. CDR1 is MGHRA and CDR2 is YSYEKL in the germline V gene.

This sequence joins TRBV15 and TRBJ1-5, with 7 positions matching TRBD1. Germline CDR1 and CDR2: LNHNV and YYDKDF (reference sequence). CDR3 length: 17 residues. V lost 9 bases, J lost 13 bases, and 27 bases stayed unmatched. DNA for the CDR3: TGTGCCACTGAAGAGGGCAGGGGGTACTATAGCAATCAGTCTCAGCATTTT. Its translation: CATEEGRGYYSNQSQHF.

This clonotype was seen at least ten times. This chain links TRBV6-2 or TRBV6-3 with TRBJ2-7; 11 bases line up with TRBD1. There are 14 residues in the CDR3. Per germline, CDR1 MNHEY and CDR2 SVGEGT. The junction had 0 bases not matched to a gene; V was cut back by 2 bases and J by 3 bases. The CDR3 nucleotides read TGTGCCAGCAGTTACGGGACAGGGGGCTACGAGCAGTACTTC. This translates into CASSYGTGGYEQYF.

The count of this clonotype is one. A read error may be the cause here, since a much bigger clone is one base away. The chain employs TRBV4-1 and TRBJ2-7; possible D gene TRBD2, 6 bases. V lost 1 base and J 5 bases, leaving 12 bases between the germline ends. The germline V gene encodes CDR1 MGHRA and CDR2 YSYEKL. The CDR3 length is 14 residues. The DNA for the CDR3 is TGCGCCAGCAGCCAAGCCGATCGGGAGAACGAGCAGTACTTC. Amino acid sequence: CASSQADRENEQYF.

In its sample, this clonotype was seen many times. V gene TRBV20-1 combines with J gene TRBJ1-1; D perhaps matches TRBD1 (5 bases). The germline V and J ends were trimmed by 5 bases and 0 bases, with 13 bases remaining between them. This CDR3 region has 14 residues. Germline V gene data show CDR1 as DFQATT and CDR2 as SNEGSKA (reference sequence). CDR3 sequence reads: CSARGGRVNTEAFF. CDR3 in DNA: TGCAGTGCTCGAGGTGGCAGGGTGAACACTGAAGCTTTCTTT.

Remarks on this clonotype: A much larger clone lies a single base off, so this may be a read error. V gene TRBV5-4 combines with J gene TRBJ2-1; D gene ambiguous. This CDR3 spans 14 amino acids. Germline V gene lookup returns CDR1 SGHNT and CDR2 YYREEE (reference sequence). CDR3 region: CASSQVGGADEQFF. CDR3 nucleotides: TGCGCCAGCAGCCAAGTAGGCGGCGCGGATGAGCAGTTCTTC.

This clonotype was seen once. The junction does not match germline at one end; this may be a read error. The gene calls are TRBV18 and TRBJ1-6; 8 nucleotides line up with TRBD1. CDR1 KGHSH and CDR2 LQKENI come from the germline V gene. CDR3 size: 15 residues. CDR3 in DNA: TGTGCCAGCTCATCGACAGGGGACTATAATTCATCCCTCCACTTT. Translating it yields CASSSTGDYNSSLHF.

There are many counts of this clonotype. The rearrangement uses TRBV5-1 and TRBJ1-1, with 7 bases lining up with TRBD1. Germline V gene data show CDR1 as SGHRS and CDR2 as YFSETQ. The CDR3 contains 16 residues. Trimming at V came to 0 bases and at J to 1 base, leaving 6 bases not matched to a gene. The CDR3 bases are TGCGCCAGCAGCTTGGGGGACAGCAGTTGGAACACTGAAGCTTTCTTT. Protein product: CASSLGDSSWNTEAFF.

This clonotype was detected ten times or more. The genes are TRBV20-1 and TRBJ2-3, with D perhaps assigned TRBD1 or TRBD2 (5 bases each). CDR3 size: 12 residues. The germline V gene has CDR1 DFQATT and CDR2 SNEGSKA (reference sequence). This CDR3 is CSQQGDTDTQYF. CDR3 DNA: TGCAGCCAGCAGGGAGACACAGATACGCAGTATTTT.

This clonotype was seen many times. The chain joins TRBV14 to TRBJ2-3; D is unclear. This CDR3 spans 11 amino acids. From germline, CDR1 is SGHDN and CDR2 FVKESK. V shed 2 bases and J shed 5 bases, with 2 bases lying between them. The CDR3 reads CASSQRDTQYF. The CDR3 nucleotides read TGTGCCAGCAGCCAAAGAGATACGCAGTATTTT.